These T cell receptor beta chains were read from a single sample in a study of T cells in Graves' hyperthyroidism and ophthalmopathy. MiXCR was run by TCRdb on the multiplex PCR reads, yielding one entry per CDR3 protein. The data hold about 640,000 distinct CDR3 sequences, with about 45% observed a single time. The sequenced material came from peripheral blood or thyroid tissue (not recorded which). These receptors came from an adult man with Graves' disease, either hyperthyroidism or ophthalmopathy (not recorded which). Each CDR3 is given with its conserved first and last residue. The D gene is left open where the match is weak. Only some rows state a clone size, as once, few, many or a class for expanded clones.

V	J	D	size	CDR3	DNA
TRBV7-8	TRBJ2-2	.	.	CVASTGFSTGELFF	TGTGTCGCCTCCACAGGGTTTAGTACCGGGGAGCTGTTTTTT
TRBV5-4	TRBJ2-7	.	few	CASSTRDGSSYEQYF	TGTGCCAGCAGCACAAGGGACGGGAGCTCCTACGAGCAGTACTTC
TRBV20-1	TRBJ2-7	TRBD1	many	CSATTGGRNEQYF	TGCAGTGCAACGACAGGGGGCAGGAACGAGCAGTACTTC
TRBV19	TRBJ2-2	.	once	CASSMLAGTNTGELFF	TGTGCCAGTAGTATGCTGGCAGGTACGAACACCGGGGAGCTGTTTTTT
TRBV20-1	TRBJ2-5	.	.	CSASPPAGLGETQYF	TGCAGTGCTAGCCCACCAGCGGGCCTCGGAGAGACCCAGTACTTC
TRBV19	TRBJ1-1	TRBD1	.	CASSSFQGDTEAFF	TGTGCCAGTAGTTCATTCCAGGGGGACACTGAAGCTTTCTTT
TRBV15	TRBJ1-3	.	once	CATSMGGRGNTIYF	TGTGCCACCAGCATGGGGGGGCGCGGAAACACCATATATTTT
TRBV7-8	TRBJ2-5	TRBD2	many	CASSRGVQETQYF	TGTGCCAGCAGTCGGGGGGTCCAAGAGACCCAGTACTTC
TRBV16	TRBJ1-2	TRBD1	.	CASSYGAGTGNYGYTF	TGTGCCAGCAGCTACGGGGCCGGGACAGGGAATTATGGCTACACCTTC
TRBV29-1	TRBJ2-7	TRBD2	once	CSVWTSGTTYEQYF	TGCAGCGTCTGGACTAGCGGGACGACCTACGAGCAGTACTTC
TRBV19	TRBJ1-1	TRBD1	.	CASRSQGGVGTEAFF	TGTGCCAGTAGGTCTCAGGGGGGCGTTGGTACTGAAGCTTTCTTT
TRBV5-1	TRBJ2-7	TRBD1	.	CASSRQGASGYEQYF	TGCGCCAGCAGCCGACAGGGGGCATCGGGATACGAGCAGTACTTC
TRBV7-8	TRBJ1-4	.	.	CASSLEQVATNEKLFF	TGTGCCAGCAGCTTAGAACAGGTTGCAACTAATGAAAAACTGTTTTTT